The 25 T cell receptor beta chains below were found in one sample sequenced in a study of beta chain features in type 1 diabetes. No antigen has been assigned to these receptors. General study results and limits: All four CD4+ subsets of Type 1 diabetes patients contained TCRB CDR3s that were moderately but significantly shorter.

Sequenced material consisted of expressed TCRB transcripts (all of the isolated RNA was reverse transcribed). Assay: immunoSEQ multiplex PCR; the TCRdb copy retains only in-frame clones and omits some. The table lists 310,000 or so clones, approximately 16% of them singletons. Sequenced: naive CD4+ T cells from blood. The origin of the receptors is a young man with type 1 diabetes.

A few counts support this clone. This chain joins TRBV18 and TRBJ2-2; TRBD1 matches at 7 bases. The CDR3 loop spans 14 amino acids. Looked up from germline, CDR1 is KGHSH and CDR2 is LQKENI. The junction had 4 bases not matched to a gene; V was cut back by 4 bases and J by 5 bases. The CDR3 nucleotides read TGTGCCAGCTCACGCCAGGGGGAGACCGGGGAGCTGTTTTTT. It codes for CASSRQGETGELFF.

This clone has a handful of counts. The V gene is TRBV6-6, the J gene TRBJ2-3; D may be TRBD2 (6 bases). V lost 2 bases to trimming and J lost 5 bases, with 8 bases between them. CDR3 length: 13 residues. Germline CDR1 MNHNY, CDR2 SVGAGI (reference sequence). Written as DNA, the CDR3 is TGTGCCAGCAGTTACCGGAGGGGAGATACGCAGTATTTT. Its protein product is CASSYRRGDTQYF.

There are a few counts of this clone. V usage is TRBV4-2 and J usage is TRBJ2-1; 13 bases fit TRBD2. Unmatched junction bases numbered 4, after V lost 3 bases and J lost 5 bases. This CDR3 region has 16 residues. Per germline, CDR1 LGHNA and CDR2 YNFKEQ. This CDR3 reads CASSHLGLAGNNEQFF. The CDR3 nucleotides are TGTGCCAGCAGCCATTTGGGACTAGCGGGAAACAATGAGCAGTTCTTC.

V usage is TRBV30 and J usage is TRBJ2-3, with D possibly TRBD2 on 6 matching bases. V was shortened by 2 bases and J by 11 bases, with 11 bases between the two germline ends. Germline V gene lookup returns CDR1 GTSNPN and CDR2 SVGIG (reference sequence). The CDR3 is 11 residues long. CDR3 in amino acids: CAWSFVGGQYF. Here the CDR3 DNA reads TGTGCCTGGAGTTTTGTGGGGGGGCAGTATTTT.

In this sample, this clone turned up a few times. The genes are TRBV7-9 and TRBJ2-7; the D is unclear. The germline gives CDR1 SEHNR, CDR2 FQNEAQ (reference sequence). Deletions cut 1 base from V and 0 bases from J, with 10 bases between. The CDR3 runs 15 residues. Here the CDR3 reads CASSLGRRSSYEQYF. DNA for the CDR3: TGTGCCAGCAGCTTAGGACGGAGAAGCTCCTACGAGCAGTACTTC.

V gene TRBV19 combines with J gene TRBJ1-1; D ambiguous. Trimming took off 3 bases at V and 4 bases at J, with 15 bases between the two ends. Germline V CDR1 and CDR2: LNHDA, SQIVND (reference sequence). The CDR3 has 15 residues. In DNA, the CDR3 is TGTGCCAGTAGTATCCCTTTCTCCCGGAGCACTGAAGCTTTCTTT. Its protein is CASSIPFSRSTEAFF. Full variable domain (remainder filled in from reference TRBV19 and TRBJ1-1): DGGITQSPKYLFRKEGQNVTLSCEQNLNHDAMYWYRQDPGQGLRLIYYSQIVNDFQKGDIAEGYSVSREKKESFPLTVTSAQKNPTAFYLCASSIPFSRSTEAFFGQGTRLTVV.

This clone occurred a few times. Other nucleotide sequences in the sample specify the same CDR3. The V gene is TRBV9, the J gene TRBJ2-5; no reliable D call. With 1 base removed from V and 2 bases from J, the gap between germline ends came to 6 bases. The CDR3 spans 13 residues. Germline CDR1 SGDLS, CDR2 YYNGEE. Written as DNA, the CDR3 is TGTGCCAGCAGCGTATCTGTTCAAGAGACCCAGTACTTC. Translating gives CASSVSVQETQYF. Full variable domain (rest looked up from reference TRBV9 and TRBJ2-5): DSGVTQTPKHLITATGQRVTLRCSPRSGDLSVYWYQQSLDQGLQFLIQYYNGEERAKGNILERFSAQQFPDLHSELNLSSLELGDSALYFCASSVSVQETQYFGPGTRLLVL.

This clone was picked up a small number of times. V usage is TRBV9 and J usage is TRBJ2-2, with 7 bases identical to TRBD1. Germline CDR1 and CDR2: SGDLS and YYNGEE. V lost 3 bases, J lost 1 base, and 3 bases stayed unmatched. The CDR3 runs to 15 residues. Here the CDR3 DNA reads TGTGCCAGCAGCGCCGACAGGGAGAACACCGGGGAGCTGTTTTTT. It encodes CASSADRENTGELFF.

This clone was seen a few times. V usage is TRBV5-1 and J usage is TRBJ2-3; a possible D gene is TRBD2 (6 bases). The V and J ends lost 4 bases and 6 bases respectively, with 24 bases between them. This CDR3 has 17 amino acids. Germline assignment: CDR1 SGHRS and CDR2 YFSETQ. CDR3 protein: CASSVNPGLPSPDTQYF. The CDR3 DNA is TGCGCCAGCAGCGTAAACCCGGGACTCCCTAGTCCGGATACGCAGTATTTT. Based on the CDR3 plus reference TRBV5-1 and TRBJ2-3, the full variable domain is KAGVTQTPRYLIKTRGQQVTLSCSPISGHRSVSWYQQTPGQGLQFLFEYFSETQRNKGNFPGRFSGRQFSNSRSEMNVSTLELGDSALYLCASSVNPGLPSPDTQYFGPGTRLTVL.

This chain joins TRBV11-2 and TRBJ2-3; 11 bases are a match to TRBD2. CDR1 SGHAT and CDR2 FQNNGV come from the germline V gene. V lost 4 bases, J lost 2 bases, and 11 bases stayed unmatched. CDR3 length: 18 amino acids. The CDR3 reads CASSWSIAGGLYTDTQYF. Written as DNA, the CDR3 is TGTGCCAGCAGCTGGTCGATAGCGGGGGGGCTATACACAGATACGCAGTATTTT. The whole variable domain, filled in from reference TRBV11-2 and TRBJ2-3, reads EAGVAQSPRYKIIEKRQSVAFWCNPISGHATLYWYQQILGQGPKLLIQFQNNGVVDDSQLPKDRFSAERLKGVDSTLKIQPAKLEDSAVYLCASSWSIAGGLYTDTQYFGPGTRLTVL.

The chain joins TRBV9 to TRBJ2-5; 8 nucleotides align to TRBD2. The J segment lost 5 bases and the V segment lost 4 bases, leaving 4 bases of the junction unmatched. From germline, CDR1 is SGDLS and CDR2 YYNGEE. The length of the CDR3 is 13 residues. CDR3 residues: CASSISGAETQYF. The CDR3 DNA is TGTGCCAGCAGCATTAGCGGGGCGGAGACCCAGTACTTC.

The V gene is TRBV28, the J gene TRBJ2-1; D is unresolved. Looked up from germline, CDR1 is MDHEN and CDR2 is SYDVKM. V was cut by 7 bases and J by 1 base, with 20 bases left in between. The CDR3 has 17 residues. This CDR3 is CASIPLTPKPSYNEQFF. DNA for the CDR3: TGTGCCAGCATTCCCCTCACCCCAAAGCCTTCCTACAATGAGCAGTTCTTC.

The chain has TRBV5-1 and TRBJ1-5, with D perhaps matching TRBD1 (5 bases). Germline values: CDR1 SGHRS, CDR2 YFSETQ. This CDR3 region has 13 residues. Deletions cut 4 bases from V and 9 bases from J, with 14 bases between. CDR3 in amino acids: CASSRGDGGPQHF. CDR3 DNA: TGCGCCAGCAGCCGGGGGGACGGCGGGCCCCAGCATTTT.

This clone appeared a single time. J is TRBJ1-6 and V is TRBV10-3, with D unresolved. This CDR3 is built from 14 residues. CDR1 and CDR2 from the germline V gene are ENHRY and SYGVKD. V lost 8 bases to trimming and J lost 4 bases, with 12 bases between them. The CDR3 reads CAIRQAFYNSPLHF. The CDR3 DNA sequence: TGTGCCATCCGGCAGGCGTTTTATAATTCACCCCTCCACTTT.

This rearrangement joins TRBV5-1 to TRBJ2-7; D gene unclear. The CDR3 covers 14 residues. Germline values: CDR1 SGHRS, CDR2 YFSETQ. With 0 bases removed from V and 1 base from J, the gap between germline ends came to 8 bases. The DNA of the CDR3 is TGCGCCAGCAGCTTGGGGCCTCAATCCTACGAGCAGTACTTC. Protein product: CASSLGPQSYEQYF. The full variable domain, with the rest looked up from reference TRBV5-1 and TRBJ2-7, is KAGVTQTPRYLIKTRGQQVTLSCSPISGHRSVSWYQQTPGQGLQFLFEYFSETQRNKGNFPGRFSGRQFSNSRSEMNVSTLELGDSALYLCASSLGPQSYEQYFGPGTRLTVT.

J is TRBJ2-1 and V is TRBV5-1; 7 nucleotides line up with TRBD2. CDR1 and CDR2 from the germline V gene are SGHRS and YFSETQ. The CDR3 length is 15 residues. V dropped 1 base and J dropped 2; count of bases not matched to a gene: 3. The CDR3 DNA reads as TGCGCCAGCAGCTTGACAGCGGGGACCTACAATGAGCAGTTCTTC. Residues: CASSLTAGTYNEQFF.

The chain is built from TRBV5-6 and TRBJ2-7, with D maybe TRBD2 (5 bases). This CDR3 has 15 residues. Trimming left V 4 bases short and J 5 bases short, with 19 bases between. The V gene's germline CDR1 is SGHDT and CDR2 YYEEEE. This chain's CDR3 is CASSPRRTSMHEQYF. The CDR3 DNA is TGTGCCAGCAGCCCTCGCAGGACTTCTATGCACGAGCAGTACTTC.

This CDR3 is CASSLVVAQTGASRYEQYF. In DNA form, the CDR3 reads TGTGCCAGCAGCTTAGTAGTTGCCCAGACAGGGGCTTCGAGGTACGAGCAGTACTTC. The V and J genes are TRBV7-2 and TRBJ2-7, with TRBD1 matching over 8 bases. CDR3 length: 19 amino acids. Trimming cost V 1 base and J 4 bases; bases outside gene matches: 18. CDR1 is SGHTA, CDR2 FQGNSA, per germline.

The rearrangement joins TRBV20-1 to TRBJ2-7; D gene unclear. Trimming took off 3 bases at V and 3 bases at J, with 6 bases between the two ends. Germline loops: CDR1 DFQATT, CDR2 SNEGSKA (reference sequence). CDR3 length: 11 residues. The CDR3 protein is CSASVYYEQYF. The CDR3 nucleotides are TGCAGTGCTAGTGTGTACTACGAGCAGTACTTC.

This clone was observed a handful of times. V is TRBV25-1 and J is TRBJ2-7; the D gene is possibly TRBD1 (5 bases). V shed 10 bases and J shed 0 bases, with 13 bases lying between them. The V gene's germline CDR1 is MGHDK and CDR2 SYGVNS. The CDR3 totals 13 residues. CDR3: CATDSPSSYEQYF. The CDR3 DNA is TGTGCCACCGACAGCCCGAGCTCCTACGAGCAGTACTTC.

J is TRBJ2-5 and V is TRBV4-1; 8 bases align to TRBD1. The junction had 0 bases not matched to a gene; V was cut back by 2 bases and J by 4 bases. The CDR3 totals 13 residues. CDR1 is MGHRA and CDR2 is YSYEKL in the germline V gene. In DNA, the CDR3 is TGCGCCAGCAGCCAAACAGGGGGAGAGACCCAGTACTTC. Translated, it gives CASSQTGGETQYF.

The chain combines TRBV7-8 with TRBJ1-2; 7 bases fit TRBD1. Per the germline V gene, CDR1 is SGHVS and CDR2 is FQNEAQ. The V and J ends lost 5 bases and 7 bases, in that order; junction bases with no gene match: 10. CDR3 length: 14 residues. CDR3 sequence reads: CASSPLDRVGGYTF. The CDR3 nucleotides read TGTGCCAGCAGCCCCCTCGACAGGGTTGGTGGCTACACCTTC.

V usage is TRBV7-9 and J usage is TRBJ1-5, with 7 bases lining up with TRBD1. The CDR3 covers 16 residues. V was pared by 3 bases and J by 2 bases, with 7 bases of the junction left unmatched. Looked up from germline, CDR1 is SEHNR and CDR2 is FQNEAQ (reference sequence). CDR3 residues: CASSFGSGQGNQPQHF. CDR3 coding DNA: TGTGCCAGCAGCTTCGGTTCCGGACAGGGCAATCAGCCCCAGCATTTT.

The chain uses TRBV28 and TRBJ2-7; TRBD2 matches at 7 bases. This CDR3 spans 15 amino acids. CDR1 and CDR2 (germline): MDHEN, SYDVKM. V trimming: 3 bases; J trimming: 3 bases; junction bases outside the gene matches: 8. Written as DNA, the CDR3 is TGTGCCAGCAGTTTTCCGCGGGAGTTGGGCTACGAGCAGTACTTC. Residues: CASSFPRELGYEQYF. Drawing the rest from reference TRBV28 and TRBJ2-7, the complete variable domain is DVKVTQSSRYLVKRTGEKVFLECVQDMDHENMFWYRQDPGLGLRLIYFSYDVKMKEKGDIPEGYSVSREKKERFSLILESASTNQTSMYLCASSFPRELGYEQYFGPGTRLTVT.

In its sample, this clone was seen a few times. This chain uses TRBV18 with TRBJ1-5; D is undetermined. Trimming stripped 2 bases from V and 5 bases from J, with 7 bases between. The CDR3 has 13 residues. Germline V gene lookup returns CDR1 KGHSH and CDR2 LQKENI. CDR3 nucleotides: TGTGCCAGCTCACCAGAGGGTGATCAGCCCCAGCATTTT. The encoded protein is CASSPEGDQPQHF.